The 20 T cell receptor beta chains below come from one sample, sequenced in a study of T cells in Graves' hyperthyroidism and ophthalmopathy. What was amplified from RNA transcripts were TCR beta CDR3 regions. HTBI primers drove first-round RT-PCR of the TCR CDR3. TCRdb re-called the multiplex PCR reads with MiXCR, one entry per CDR3 protein. Here the sample spans about 770,000 distinct CDR3 sequences, approximately 18% being singletons. Sequenced sample: blood. Every receptor here comes from a woman between 50 and 59 years old with Graves' hyperthyroidism that later progressed to Graves' ophthalmopathy.

This clonotype was seen many times. The rearrangement uses TRBV28 and TRBJ1-1; no definite D call. The CDR3 is 14 amino acids. Germline loops: CDR1 MDHEN, CDR2 SYDVKM. Between the trimmed V and J ends, which lost 3 bases and 1 base, there was a span of 9 bases. CDR3 protein: CASSFSRKNTEAFF. The CDR3 bases are TGTGCCAGCAGTTTTTCCAGGAAGAACACTGAAGCTTTCTTT.

This clonotype was observed many times. The rearrangement uses TRBV11-2 and TRBJ1-1; D unclear. The CDR3 extends over 15 amino acids. The V and J ends lost 1 base and 5 bases respectively, with 14 bases between them. Germline V gene lookup returns CDR1 SGHAT and CDR2 FQNNGV. The CDR3 DNA reads TGTGCCAGCAGCTTAGGGGTAGGGCTTTTGACTGAAGCTTTCTTT. Its protein product is CASSLGVGLLTEAFF. Complete variable domain (other parts from reference TRBV11-2 and TRBJ1-1): EAGVAQSPRYKIIEKRQSVAFWCNPISGHATLYWYQQILGQGPKLLIQFQNNGVVDDSQLPKDRFSAERLKGVDSTLKIQPAKLEDSAVYLCASSLGVGLLTEAFFGQGTRLTVV.

The rearrangement links TRBV6-5 to TRBJ2-5, with D perhaps TRBD1 (5 bases). Trimming cost V 4 bases and J 6 bases, with 18 bases left between them. The germline V gene has CDR1 MNHEY and CDR2 SVGAGI. This CDR3 spans 15 amino acids. CDR3 nucleotide sequence: TGTGCCAGCAGTTTATTCGTCAGGGATGAGAAGACCCAGTACTTC. It encodes CASSLFVRDEKTQYF.

The table lists this clonotype with many counts. The gene calls are TRBV27 and TRBJ2-2, with D possibly being TRBD2 (5 bases). Germline V gives CDR1 MNHEY, CDR2 SMNVEV (reference sequence). The CDR3 runs to 14 residues. V dropped 2 bases and J dropped 6 bases, with 10 bases sitting between them. CDR3: CASSLRLAAGELFF. As DNA, the CDR3 is TGTGCCAGCAGTTTACGTCTAGCCGCCGGGGAGCTGTTTTTT.

This clonotype was seen only a few times. The chain links TRBV5-6 to TRBJ1-1; D not certain. The ends were cut back, 2 bases at V and 0 bases at J, with 8 bases in the middle. This CDR3 is built from 14 residues. Germline CDR1 is SGHDT and CDR2 is YYEEEE. The CDR3 sequence is CASSLWQLNTEAFF. The CDR3 nucleotides read TGTGCCAGCAGCTTATGGCAATTGAACACTGAAGCTTTCTTT.

V is TRBV5-1 and J is TRBJ1-2; D is unclear. The germline CDR1 and CDR2 sequences are SGHRS and YFSETQ. V was cut by 0 bases and J by 0 bases, with 18 bases left in between. The CDR3 covers 18 residues. CDR3 sequence reads: CASSLVASSTPSNYGYTF. CDR3 nucleotide sequence: TGCGCCAGCAGCTTGGTGGCCTCATCGACCCCGTCTAACTATGGCTACACCTTC.

This clonotype appeared many times. The rearrangement links TRBV11-2 to TRBJ2-1; 7 nucleotides match TRBD1. The germline CDR1 and CDR2 sequences are SGHAT and FQNNGV. The V and J ends lost 3 bases and 4 bases, in that order; junction bases with no gene match: 6. This CDR3 has 15 residues. The chain's CDR3 is CASSFRDSRYNEQFF. CDR3 sequence (DNA): TGTGCCAGCAGCTTTCGGGACAGTAGATACAATGAGCAGTTCTTC.

The table lists this clonotype with a few counts. V is TRBV18 and J is TRBJ1-2; tentative D call: TRBD1 (6 bases). The CDR3 runs to 16 residues. Trimming shortened V by 2 bases and J by 0 bases, and 13 bases separated the two germline ends. Germline CDR1 reads KGHSH; CDR2 reads LQKENI. The CDR3 sequence: CASSPAGRGANYGYTF. In DNA, the CDR3 is TGTGCCAGCTCACCAGCAGGCAGGGGAGCTAACTATGGCTACACCTTC.

The chain is built from TRBV6-1 and TRBJ2-1; 7 nucleotides line up with TRBD2. The CDR3 is 18 amino acids. Germline V lookup: CDR1 MNHNS, CDR2 SASEGT. With 5 bases clipped from V and 0 bases from J, the junction kept 13 bases outside the gene matches. The CDR3 region is CASSTRDYYSSSYNEQFF. CDR3 nucleotide sequence: TGTGCCAGCAGTACTCGGGACTACTACTCGAGCTCCTACAATGAGCAGTTCTTC.

This clonotype was picked up many times. The V call is TRBV7-9, the J call TRBJ2-1; 10 bases line up with TRBD2. CDR1 is SEHNR, CDR2 FQNEAQ, per germline (reference sequence). This CDR3 is 17 amino acids long. V shed 5 bases and J 4 bases; nucleotides not matched to a gene: 11. In DNA, the CDR3 is TGTGCCAGCAGCCTGACCCCCGGGACTAGCGTTTACAATGAGCAGTTCTTC. Protein product: CASSLTPGTSVYNEQFF.

The V and J genes are TRBV10-3 and TRBJ2-5; the match to TRBD1 covers 9 bases. Trimming at V came to 10 bases and at J to 2 bases, leaving 11 bases not matched to a gene. This CDR3 is built from 15 residues. CDR1 and CDR2 from the germline V gene are ENHRY and SYGVKD. The CDR3 loop reads CATETGQGSQETQYF. In DNA, the CDR3 is TGTGCCACCGAGACAGGACAGGGGAGTCAAGAGACCCAGTACTTC.

The J gene is TRBJ2-4, the V gene TRBV3-1; no clear D gene. Germline CDR1 LGHDT, CDR2 YNNKEL (reference sequence). The germline V and J ends were trimmed by 3 bases and 12 bases, with 12 bases remaining between them. The CDR3 covers 12 residues. This CDR3 reads CASSHIEGNQYF. The CDR3 DNA reads as TGTGCCAGCAGCCATATAGAAGGCAATCAGTACTTC.

In its sample, this clonotype was seen many times. V and J are TRBV18 and TRBJ2-7; possibly TRBD1 or TRBD2 for D (5 bases each). The CDR3 is 14 amino acids. The V end was cut by 2 bases, the J end by 0 bases, with 8 bases between. The V gene's germline CDR1 is KGHSH and CDR2 LQKENI. The CDR3 nucleotides read TGTGCCAGCTCACCAGATGGGACCTCCTACGAGCAGTACTTC. Protein product: CASSPDGTSYEQYF.

The table lists this clonotype with many counts. This chain connects TRBV5-1 to TRBJ2-1; tentatively, D is TRBD2 (6 bases). The V gene's germline CDR1 is SGHRS and CDR2 YFSETQ. V was pared by 0 bases and J by 6 bases, with 13 bases between. The CDR3 is 15 amino acids. As DNA, the CDR3 is TGCGCCAGCAGCTTGGTACTGGGAGGTCTCAATGAGCAGTTCTTC. Translated: CASSLVLGGLNEQFF. The full variable domain, its missing parts supplied by reference TRBV5-1 and TRBJ2-1, is KAGVTQTPRYLIKTRGQQVTLSCSPISGHRSVSWYQQTPGQGLQFLFEYFSETQRNKGNFPGRFSGRQFSNSRSEMNVSTLELGDSALYLCASSLVLGGLNEQFFGPGTRLTVL.

This clonotype occurred many times. V is TRBV6-1 and J is TRBJ2-1; maybe TRBD1 (6 bases). Germline CDR1 MNHNS, CDR2 SASEGT. Trimming took off 7 bases at V and 0 bases at J, with 16 bases between the two ends. CDR3 length: 16 amino acids. In DNA form, the CDR3 reads TGTGCCAGCAACCGGACAGTCACGAGCTCCTACAATGAGCAGTTCTTC. Protein product: CASNRTVTSSYNEQFF.

V gene TRBV5-6 combines with J gene TRBJ1-2; maybe TRBD1 (6 bases). The CDR3 loop spans 16 amino acids. The germline V gene encodes CDR1 SGHDT and CDR2 YYEEEE. V lost 6 bases and J 6 bases, leaving 24 bases between the germline ends. The DNA of the CDR3 is TGTGCCAGCATCCAACGAGGGGGACCCAATGGGCATGGCTACACCTTC. Its protein product is CASIQRGGPNGHGYTF. Based on the CDR3 plus reference TRBV5-6 and TRBJ1-2, the full variable domain is DAGVTQSPTHLIKTRGQQVTLRCSPKSGHDTVSWYQQALGQGPQFIFQYYEEEERQRGNFPDRFSGHQFPNYSSELNVNALLLGDSALYLCASIQRGGPNGHGYTFGSGTRLTVV.

This chain connects TRBV19 to TRBJ2-3, with 7 bases fitting TRBD2. J was trimmed by 1 base and V by 5 bases; bases with no gene match: 6. This CDR3 contains 15 residues. Germline-derived CDR1 and CDR2 are LNHDA and SQIVND (reference sequence). In DNA form, the CDR3 reads TGTGCCAGTAGTTGGGGAAGCGGGGGCACAGATACGCAGTATTTT. Its protein product is CASSWGSGGTDTQYF.

This clonotype has just a few counts. A junction boundary mismatches the germline segment, possibly from a read error. The chain links TRBV9 to TRBJ2-7; D assignment may be TRBD1 or TRBD2 (6 bases each). Germline CDR1 and CDR2: SGDLS and YYNGEE. The CDR3 covers 13 residues. Written as DNA, the CDR3 is TGTGTCAGCAGCGTAGATGGGGGGCGAGAGCAGTACTTC. This codes for CVSSVDGGREQYF. The whole variable domain, filled in from reference TRBV9 and TRBJ2-7, reads DSGVTQTPKHLITATGQRVTLRCSPRSGDLSVYWYQQSLDQGLQFLIQYYNGEERAKGNILERFSAQQFPDLHSELNLSSLELGDSALYFCVSSVDGGREQYFGPGTRLTVT.

The sample holds a few counts of this clonotype. CDR3 nucleotides: TGTGCCAGCAGCTTTTCCCTGGGGAAGCCACCCCTCCACTTT. Its translation is CASSFSLGKPPLHF. The rearrangement uses TRBV7-9 and TRBJ1-6; no clear D. V gave up 3 bases and J gave up 11 bases, with 14 bases separating them. In germline, CDR1 is SEHNR, CDR2 FQNEAQ (reference sequence). The CDR3 is 14 residues long. Full variable domain (rest looked up from reference TRBV7-9 and TRBJ1-6): DTGVSQNPRHKITKRGQNVTFRCDPISEHNRLYWYRQTLGQGPEFLTYFQNEAQLEKSRLLSDRFSAERPKGSFSTLEIQRTEQGDSAMYLCASSFSLGKPPLHFGNGTRLTVT.

The chain couples TRBV29-1 to TRBJ2-5, with 7 bases identical to TRBD1. After removal of 0 bases from V and 0 bases from J, the junction contained 7 bases not matched to a gene. The germline CDR1 and CDR2 sequences are SQVTM and ANQGSEA. The CDR3 length is 16 residues. CDR3 coding DNA: TGCAGCGTTGAAGATCCCAGGACAGGAGACCAAGAGACCCAGTACTTC. This encodes CSVEDPRTGDQETQYF.